This TCR beta chain derives from a study of T cells after yellow fever vaccination. Study results and caveats: Among primary-vaccination clones, most reappeared after the booster, at just under 98% for CD4 and roughly 88% for CD8.

It was through 5'RACE template switching that TCR cDNA was made, with a universal primer site and UMIs added. One entry per CDR3 protein results from TCRdb running MiXCR on the 5' RACE reads. The table has under 400,000 distinct CDR3 sequences, approximately 12% seen once. This CDR3 comprises 16 residues. V was pared by 3 bases and J by 4 bases, with 10 bases of the junction left unmatched. From germline, CDR1 is SQVTM and CDR2 ANQGSEA. With respect to this clonotype: Its antigen is not known.

The starting material was CD4+ T cells sorted from PBMCs, obtained 15 days after the yellow fever booster vaccination. This TCR was recovered from a man younger than 35 who received the YFV17D yellow fever vaccine. This sequence joins TRBV29-1 and TRBJ2-3; 10 bases map to TRBD2. CDR3 in amino acids: CSVDAGSGGASDTQYF. The CDR3 coding sequence is TGCAGCGTTGACGCCGGGAGCGGGGGGGCCTCAGATACGCAGTATTTT.